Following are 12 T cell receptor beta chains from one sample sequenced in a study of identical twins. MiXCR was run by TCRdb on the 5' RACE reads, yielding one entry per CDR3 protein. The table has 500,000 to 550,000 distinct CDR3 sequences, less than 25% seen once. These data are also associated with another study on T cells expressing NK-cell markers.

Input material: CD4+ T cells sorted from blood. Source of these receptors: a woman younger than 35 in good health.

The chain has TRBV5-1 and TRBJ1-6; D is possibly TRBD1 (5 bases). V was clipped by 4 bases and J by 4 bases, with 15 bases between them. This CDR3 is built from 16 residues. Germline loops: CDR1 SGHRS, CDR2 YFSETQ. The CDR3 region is CASSPARGSYNSPLHF. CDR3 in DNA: TGCGCCAGCAGCCCAGCCCGGGGCTCTTATAATTCACCCCTCCACTTT.

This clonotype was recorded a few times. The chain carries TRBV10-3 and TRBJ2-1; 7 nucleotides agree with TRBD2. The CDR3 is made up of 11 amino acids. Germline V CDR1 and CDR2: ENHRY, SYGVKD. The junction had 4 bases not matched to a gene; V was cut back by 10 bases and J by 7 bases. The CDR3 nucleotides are TGTGCCACCCGGGGAGGGAATGAGCAGTTCTTC. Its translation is CATRGGNEQFF.

CDR3 sequence reads: CSARGDTQYF. The CDR3, as DNA: TGCAGTGCTCGGGGGGATACGCAGTATTTT. This sequence joins TRBV20-1 and TRBJ2-3, with D perhaps matching TRBD2 (6 bases). Per germline, CDR1 DFQATT and CDR2 SNEGSKA (reference sequence). V shed 5 bases and J shed 6 bases, with 6 bases lying between them. This CDR3 contains 10 residues.

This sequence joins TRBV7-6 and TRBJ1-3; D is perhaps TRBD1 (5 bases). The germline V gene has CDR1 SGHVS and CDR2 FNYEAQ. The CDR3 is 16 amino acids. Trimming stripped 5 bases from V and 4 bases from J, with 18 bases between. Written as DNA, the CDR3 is TGTGCCAGCAGCCCTGGGGGGGTATCATTCGGAAACACCATATATTTT. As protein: CASSPGGVSFGNTIYF.

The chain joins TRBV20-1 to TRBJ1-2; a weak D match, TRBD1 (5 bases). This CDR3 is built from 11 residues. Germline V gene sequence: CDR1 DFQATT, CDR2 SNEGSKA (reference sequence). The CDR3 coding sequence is TGCAGGGCGGGGGAGTACTATGGCTACACCTTC. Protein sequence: CRAGEYYGYTF.

CDR3: CASSLGRNPLGAFF. The CDR3 bases are TGTGCCAGCAGTTTGGGACGGAACCCACTAGGGGCTTTCTTT. The chain joins TRBV7-2 to TRBJ1-1; maybe TRBD1 (5 bases). The length of the CDR3 is 14 residues. V was clipped by 6 bases and J by 11 bases, with 22 bases between them. Germline assignment: CDR1 SGHTA and CDR2 FQGNSA.

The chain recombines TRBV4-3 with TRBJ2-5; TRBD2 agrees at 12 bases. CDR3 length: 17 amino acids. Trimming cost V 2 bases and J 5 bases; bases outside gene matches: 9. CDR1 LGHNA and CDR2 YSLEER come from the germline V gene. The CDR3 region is CASSQYPSGRALETQYF. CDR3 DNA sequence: TGCGCCAGCAGCCAATACCCTAGCGGGAGGGCGTTGGAGACCCAGTACTTC.

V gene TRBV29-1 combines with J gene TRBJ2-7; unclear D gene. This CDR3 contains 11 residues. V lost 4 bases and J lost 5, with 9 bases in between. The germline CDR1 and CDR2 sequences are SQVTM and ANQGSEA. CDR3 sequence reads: CSVGVLDEQYF. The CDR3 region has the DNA TGCAGCGTTGGGGTCCTCGACGAGCAGTACTTC.

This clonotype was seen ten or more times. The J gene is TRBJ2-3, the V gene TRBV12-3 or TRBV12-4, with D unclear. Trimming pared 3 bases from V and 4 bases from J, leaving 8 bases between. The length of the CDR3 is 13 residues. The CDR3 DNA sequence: TGTGCCAGCAGTTTGCGCATAGCAGATACGCAGTATTTT. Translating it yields CASSLRIADTQYF.

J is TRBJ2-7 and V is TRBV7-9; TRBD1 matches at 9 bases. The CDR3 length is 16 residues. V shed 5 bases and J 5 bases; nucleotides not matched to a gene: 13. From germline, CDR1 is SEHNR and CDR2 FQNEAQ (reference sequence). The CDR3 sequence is CASSPKWGQGRNEQYF. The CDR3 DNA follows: TGTGCCAGCAGCCCTAAATGGGGACAGGGAAGAAACGAGCAGTACTTC.

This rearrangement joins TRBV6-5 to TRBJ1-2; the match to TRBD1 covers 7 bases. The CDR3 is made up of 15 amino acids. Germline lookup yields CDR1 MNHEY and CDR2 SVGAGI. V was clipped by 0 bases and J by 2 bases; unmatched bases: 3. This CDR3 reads CASSYSAGGNYGYTF. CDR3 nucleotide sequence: TGTGCCAGCAGTTACTCGGCAGGGGGAAACTATGGCTACACCTTC.

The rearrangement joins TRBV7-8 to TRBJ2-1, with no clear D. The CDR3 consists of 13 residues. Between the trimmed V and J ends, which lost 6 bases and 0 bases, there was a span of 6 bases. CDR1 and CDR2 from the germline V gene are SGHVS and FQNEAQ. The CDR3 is CASSQGSYNEQFF. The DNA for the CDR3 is TGTGCCAGCAGTCAAGGCTCCTACAATGAGCAGTTCTTC.